Shown below are 27 T cell receptor beta chains from a single sample sequenced in a study of blood T cells in healthy people across ages (dated by TCRdb to about 2015). Library preparation used 5' RACE. The reads were generated on an Illumina HiSeq 2500. The second PCR ran for roughly 6 to 11 cycles and used a J-beta primer mix along with a sample-barcoded 5' primer. TCRdb reanalyzed the raw reads on its own, using fastp at Q25 for trimming and MiXCR for clone calling, and kept in-frame beta chains. Rows are combined by CDR3 protein, so each entry shows the most common genes and DNA. The sample yields approximately 800,000 distinct CDR3 sequences; roughly three fifths were counted once. Roughly 26% of the sample is taken by the ten largest. The sequenced sample consisted of blood. Receptors originate from a man between 40 and 49 years old in good health.

The V and J genes are TRBV3-1 and TRBJ1-2; no clear D. Trimming shortened V by 6 bases and J by 2 bases, and 10 bases separated the two germline ends. Germline V gene sequence: CDR1 LGHDT, CDR2 YNNKEL (reference sequence). CDR3 length: 13 amino acids. The CDR3 loop is CASSISLNYGYTF. The CDR3 DNA follows: TGTGCCAGCAGTATTTCGCTCAACTATGGCTACACCTTC.

Details on this clonotype: The junction departs from germline at one end; a sequencing error may be responsible. The chain combines TRBV6-6 with TRBJ1-6; 12 bases map to TRBD1. Germline CDR1 MNHNY, CDR2 SVGAGI (reference sequence). This CDR3 is built from 16 residues. As DNA, the CDR3 is TGTGCCAGCAGTTACCCGGGACAGGGGGCGCCTTCACCCCTCTACTTT. It specifies CASSYPGQGAPSPLYF.

The table lists this clonotype with a few counts. CDR3 DNA: TGCAGTGCTACCTACGAACTAGCGGGCAACTCCTACGAGCAGTACTTC. This encodes CSATYELAGNSYEQYF. The rearrangement joins TRBV20-1 to TRBJ2-7; TRBD2 aligns across 9 bases. This CDR3 is built from 16 residues. The germline CDR1 and CDR2 sequences are DFQATT and SNEGSKA (reference sequence). V dropped 4 bases and J dropped 0; count of bases not matched to a gene: 10.

This clonotype was seen only a few times. The chain couples TRBV6-2 or TRBV6-3 to TRBJ2-6; 7 positions agree with TRBD1. The V gene's germline CDR1 is MNHEY and CDR2 SVGEGT. The CDR3 has 16 amino acids. The trim removed 9 bases at V and 0 bases at J, leaving 8 bases unmatched. The CDR3 nucleotides read TGTGCCAGTTCACAGGGGTTCAACTCTGGGGCCAACGTCCTGACTTTC. Protein: CASSQGFNSGANVLTF.

This chain's CDR3 is CASSLVGGSRNYGYTF. The CDR3 bases are TGTGCCAGCAGTTTAGTTGGGGGGTCTCGCAACTATGGCTACACCTTC. The rearrangement uses TRBV12-3 or TRBV12-4 and TRBJ1-2, with TRBD1 as a possible D gene (5 bases). This CDR3 has 16 amino acids. Trimming removed 1 base from V and 2 bases from J, with 14 bases in between.

The rearrangement links TRBV7-9 to TRBJ2-1; no clear D. The germline V gene has CDR1 SEHNR and CDR2 FQNEAQ (reference sequence). V lost 5 bases and J lost 8, with 13 bases in between. CDR3 size: 13 residues. The CDR3, as DNA: TGTGCCAGCAGCAACCAGCACCGGCATGAGCAGTTCTTC. It encodes CASSNQHRHEQFF.

The V call is TRBV4-2, the J call TRBJ2-5, with 14 nucleotides matching TRBD2. CDR1 and CDR2 from the germline V gene are LGHNA and YNFKEQ. J lost 1 base, V lost 2 bases, and 9 bases had no gene match. The CDR3 sequence is 19 residues long. For the CDR3, the DNA is TGTGCCAGCAGCCAATCCGGGGGACTAGCGGGAGAAACCCAAGAGACCCAGTACTTC. This encodes CASSQSGGLAGETQETQYF.

The sample holds a few counts of this clonotype. The chain employs TRBV15 and TRBJ1-1, with D unclear. The length of the CDR3 is 15 residues. CDR1 and CDR2 (germline): LNHNV, YYDKDF (reference sequence). V lost 1 base and J 5 bases, leaving 14 bases between the germline ends. CDR3 in amino acids: CATSRATREVTEAFF. The CDR3 nucleotides are TGTGCCACCAGCAGAGCCACTCGGGAAGTAACTGAAGCTTTCTTT.

A few counts support this clonotype. The chain joins TRBV20-1 to TRBJ2-3; TRBD1 aligns across 7 bases. The CDR3 contains 11 residues. J was trimmed by 6 bases and V by 6 bases; bases with no gene match: 3. Germline values: CDR1 DFQATT, CDR2 SNEGSKA (reference sequence). The CDR3 DNA follows: TGCAGTGCGCCACAGGGGGATACGCAGTATTTT. Protein sequence: CSAPQGDTQYF.

The V gene is TRBV27, the J gene TRBJ1-2; TRBD1 matches 7 bases. The germline CDR1 and CDR2 sequences are MNHEY and SMNVEV (reference sequence). V was pared by 8 bases and J by 4 bases, with 4 bases of the junction left unmatched. The CDR3 extends over 12 amino acids. As DNA, the CDR3 is TGTGCCAGCGGTCGACAGGGCTATGGCTACACCTTC. It is translated as CASGRQGYGYTF.

The CDR3: CSMTRNSYEQYF. The CDR3 coding sequence is TGCAGCATGACACGAAACTCCTACGAGCAGTACTTC. This rearrangement joins TRBV29-1 to TRBJ2-7; no reliable D call. The CDR3 runs to 12 residues. The germline V and J ends were trimmed by 8 bases and 0 bases, with 11 bases remaining between them. CDR1 is SQVTM and CDR2 is ANQGSEA in the germline V gene.

This clonotype was seen once. This chain uses TRBV6-5 with TRBJ2-7; 11 nucleotides line up with TRBD1. CDR1 is MNHEY, CDR2 SVGAGI, per germline. Trimming cost V 6 bases and J 2 bases; bases outside gene matches: 3. This CDR3 has 14 amino acids. CDR3 sequence (DNA): TGTGCCAGCAGGGGGACAGGGGGACCCTACGAGCAGTACTTC. Encoded protein: CASRGTGGPYEQYF.

This clonotype was picked up a small number of times. The chain combines TRBV4-3 with TRBJ2-5; the match to TRBD2 covers 11 bases. The germline V gene encodes CDR1 LGHNA and CDR2 YSLEER. The V gene end was trimmed by 4 bases and the J gene end by 1 base; junction bases not matched to a gene: 26. The CDR3 is made up of 23 amino acids. The CDR3 protein is CASSLTPPCWTSGFPLLQETQYF. In DNA, the CDR3 is TGCGCCAGCAGCCTTACTCCTCCTTGCTGGACTAGCGGGTTCCCCCTCCTCCAAGAGACCCAGTACTTC.

The gene calls are TRBV25-1 and TRBJ2-4; D is unclear. V lost 8 bases to trimming and J lost 0 bases, with 8 bases between them. The CDR3 has 13 residues. Germline assignment: CDR1 MGHDK and CDR2 SYGVNS. Written as DNA, the CDR3 is TGTGCCAGCCTTTTAATAGCCAAAAACATTCAGTACTTC. Encoded protein: CASLLIAKNIQYF.

This clonotype was counted at least ten times. The chain joins TRBV10-3 to TRBJ2-3; 15 nucleotides align to TRBD2. This CDR3 has 20 amino acids. The germline V gene has CDR1 ENHRY and CDR2 SYGVKD. Trimming took 3 bases from V and 2 from J; bases not matched to a gene: 12. The DNA of the CDR3 is TGTGCCATCAGTGACCAGGGACTAGCGGGGGGCCAGGGCCCCACAGATACGCAGTATTTT. Amino acids: CAISDQGLAGGQGPTDTQYF.

The CDR3 sequence: CASSYTGTGGREQYF. The CDR3 region has the DNA TGTGCCAGCAGCTATACCGGGACAGGGGGCCGCGAGCAGTACTTC. The V call is TRBV7-9, the J call TRBJ2-7; 12 nucleotides align to TRBD1. The CDR3 length is 15 residues. CDR1 and CDR2 from the germline V gene are SEHNR and FQNEAQ (reference sequence). With 4 bases clipped from V and 6 bases from J, the junction kept 7 bases outside the gene matches.

Only a few counts were recorded for this clonotype. The chain employs TRBV27 and TRBJ2-5; D ambiguous. Trimming stripped 8 bases from V and 1 base from J, with 5 bases between. Germline CDR1 MNHEY, CDR2 SMNVEV (reference sequence). The CDR3 consists of 11 residues. Written as DNA, the CDR3 is TGTGCCAGCCCGGGCCAAGAGACCCAGTACTTC. It codes for CASPGQETQYF.

This chain uses TRBV10-3 with TRBJ2-7; D is possibly TRBD1 (6 bases). V lost 10 bases and J lost 0, with 10 bases in between. The CDR3 totals 12 residues. Germline CDR1 ENHRY, CDR2 SYGVKD. CDR3 in amino acids: CATKDSSYEQYF. CDR3 sequence (DNA): TGTGCCACAAAGGACAGCTCCTACGAGCAGTACTTC.

The chain combines TRBV19 with TRBJ2-7; TRBD1 matches at 10 bases. The CDR3 contains 15 residues. In germline, CDR1 is LNHDA, CDR2 SQIVND (reference sequence). The ends lost 4 bases at V and 3 bases at J; junction bases unmatched: 6. This CDR3 is CASSTPGQGSYEQYF. CDR3 nucleotide sequence: TGTGCCAGTAGTACACCGGGACAGGGGAGCTACGAGCAGTACTTC.

This rearrangement joins TRBV7-2 to TRBJ2-7; tentative D call: TRBD2 (6 bases). V was pared by 1 base and J by 0 bases, with 13 bases between. CDR3 length equals 16 residues. Germline CDR1 SGHTA, CDR2 FQGNSA. The CDR3, as DNA: TGTGCCAGCAGCTTAGGGTGGGGGGATAGCTCCTACGAGCAGTACTTC. Its translation: CASSLGWGDSSYEQYF.

This clonotype was seen only a few times. This chain connects TRBV9 to TRBJ2-5; TRBD2 matches at 11 bases. Looked up from germline, CDR1 is SGDLS and CDR2 is YYNGEE. With V trimmed by 0 bases and J by 2 bases, 6 bases remained unmatched. This CDR3 is built from 17 residues. The DNA for the CDR3 is TGTGCCAGCAGCGTAGACCTAGCGGGGGGACTGCAAGAGACCCAGTACTTC. Its protein is CASSVDLAGGLQETQYF.

The chain has TRBV7-2 and TRBJ2-5; the match to TRBD2 covers 11 bases. V was pared by 0 bases and J by 5 bases, with 5 bases of the junction left unmatched. The CDR3 has 16 amino acids. Germline loops: CDR1 SGHTA, CDR2 FQGNSA. This CDR3 is CASSLALAGGTETQYF. CDR3 bases: TGTGCCAGCAGCTTAGCTTTAGCGGGAGGGACGGAGACCCAGTACTTC.

This clonotype was counted a few times. This chain uses TRBV7-9 with TRBJ2-5; D might be TRBD2 (5 bases). This CDR3 contains 14 residues. Germline loops: CDR1 SEHNR, CDR2 FQNEAQ (reference sequence). Trimming cost V 5 bases and J 5 bases, with 15 bases left between them. CDR3 in amino acids: CASSREPSRETQYF. The CDR3 DNA sequence: TGTGCCAGCAGCCGGGAACCATCGCGGGAGACCCAGTACTTC.

The chain recombines TRBV7-2 with TRBJ2-5, with D perhaps matching TRBD2 (7 bases). Germline CDR1 SGHTA, CDR2 FQGNSA. This CDR3 spans 16 amino acids. Trimming removed 4 bases from V and 5 bases from J, with 20 bases in between. CDR3 protein: CASSSPLGGGWETQYF. The DNA for the CDR3 is TGTGCCAGCAGCTCACCACTCGGCGGGGGCTGGGAGACCCAGTACTTC.

The V gene is TRBV4-3, the J gene TRBJ1-6; D unresolved. Germline CDR1 and CDR2: LGHNA and YSLEER. Trimming left V 0 bases short and J 6 bases short, with 6 bases between. This CDR3 is built from 14 residues. This chain's CDR3 is CASSQDAGNSPLHF. As DNA, the CDR3 is TGCGCCAGCAGCCAAGACGCGGGTAATTCACCCCTCCACTTT.

V usage is TRBV27 and J usage is TRBJ2-4, with D unresolved. Near its end, the DNA agrees better with TRBJ2-7, so the J call may be wrong. The germline CDR1 and CDR2 sequences are MNHEY and SMNVEV (reference sequence). The CDR3 covers 14 residues. The DNA for the CDR3 is TGTGCCAGCAGTTTATCGGCGTTTGTCTACGAGCAGTACTTC. Residues: CASSLSAFVYEQYF.

The chain carries TRBV3-1 and TRBJ2-3; the D call may be TRBD1 or TRBD2 (5 bases each). V lost 5 bases and J lost 2, with 17 bases in between. This CDR3 contains 16 residues. CDR1 and CDR2 from the germline V gene are LGHDT and YNNKEL (reference sequence). CDR3 amino acids: CASSVSGDPDTDTQYF. CDR3 sequence (DNA): TGTGCCAGCAGCGTATCCGGGGACCCAGACACAGATACGCAGTATTTT.